This T cell receptor beta chain is drawn from a study of human T cells and chemical hapten exposure. For the study at large: Yields of TCR per sample differed, chiefly owing to small differences in pooled library volume.

Single cDNA molecules in the library carried unique molecular identifiers attached during preparation. Original processing methods: A typical sample had around 96,000 TCRs, with roughly 23,224 to 690,600 overall. TCRdb ran MiXCR on the reads and lists one entry per CDR3 protein. The V and J calls follow TCRdb's processing rather than the paper's. Here the sample spans 120,000 or so distinct CDR3 sequences, around 9% being singletons. Unseparated into fractions, whole blood served as the source from which total RNA was extracted. In the case of this clonotype: Its antigen is as yet unknown.

The V gene's germline CDR1 is DFQATT and CDR2 SNEGSKA (reference sequence). The CDR3 is made up of 14 amino acids. Trimming stripped 3 bases from V and 6 bases from J, with 15 bases between. The study's findings and limits: The number of TCRs above 1 in 1000 frequency did not change after DPC sensitization.

V is TRBV20-1 and J is TRBJ1-5; unclear D gene. This TCR was recovered from a human donor in good health. Some clones in this sample may be carry-over from other donors' samples. Sequenced: whole blood. CDR3 residues: CSARGSTVGQPQHF. CDR3 in DNA: TGCAGTGCTAGGGGATCGACGGTTGGTCAGCCCCAGCATTTT.